This T cell receptor (beta chain) was documented in a study of spatial heterogeneity in lung cancer. For the study at large: The count of detected beta-chain sequences consistently exceeded that of alpha-chain sequences.

Findings of the study overall: How many expanded intratumoral alpha and beta TCRs were present tracked the tumor mutation count, which was a count of nonsynonymous mutations.

V lost 4 bases and J lost 5; bases outside the gene matches: 6. The CDR3 is made up of 14 amino acids. CDR1 is SQVTM and CDR2 is ANQGSEA in the germline V gene. Time point given: sample taken at primary tumor resection. TCRdb processed the 5' RACE reads anew with MiXCR; each CDR3 protein has one entry. The table includes about 10,000 distinct CDR3 sequences, 9.5% to 15% detected once. This clonotype is classed as medium-sized. What it recognizes is unknown. Little can be read into the size of this beta chain, an off-target read in a library designed for alpha chains. This sequence originates from a male donor with early-stage non-small cell lung cancer. Sequences were derived from lung tumor tissue, sampled at surgery. The V gene is TRBV29-1, the J gene TRBJ2-3, with TRBD2 matching 10 bases. For the CDR3, the DNA is TGCAGCGTTGGGATCAGCGGGAGGGGAGATACGCAGTATTTT. This gives the protein CSVGISGRGDTQYF.